This TCR beta chain was obtained from a study of T cell repertoires in cytomegalovirus infection. Study context: Use of recently identified HLA-C-restricted and well-studied HLA-B-restricted CMV epitopes was part of the study. CMV infection together with matching HLA type was indicated by public TCR beta signatures.

Details on this clonotype: Its antigen remains unidentified.

The CDR3 consists of 14 residues. V was pared by 6 bases and J by 3 bases, with 5 bases of the junction left unmatched. Germline V gene lookup returns CDR1 DFQATT and CDR2 SNEGSKA (reference sequence). MiXCR, applied by TCRdb to the reads, yields one record per CDR3 protein. The sample contains roughly 340,000 distinct CDR3 sequences, 25% to 35% of which appear only once. This TCR derives from a human donor in good health (CMV status not recorded). Some clones in this sample may be carry-over from other donors' samples. Sequencing was performed on cultured PBMCs, taken from culture after CMV antigen stimulation. The V call is TRBV20-1, the J call TRBJ2-2; 9 nucleotides agree with TRBD1. The CDR3 DNA sequence: TGCAGTGCCACAGGGGGCGCGGACACCGGGGAGCTGTTTTTT. The encoded protein is CSATGGADTGELFF.